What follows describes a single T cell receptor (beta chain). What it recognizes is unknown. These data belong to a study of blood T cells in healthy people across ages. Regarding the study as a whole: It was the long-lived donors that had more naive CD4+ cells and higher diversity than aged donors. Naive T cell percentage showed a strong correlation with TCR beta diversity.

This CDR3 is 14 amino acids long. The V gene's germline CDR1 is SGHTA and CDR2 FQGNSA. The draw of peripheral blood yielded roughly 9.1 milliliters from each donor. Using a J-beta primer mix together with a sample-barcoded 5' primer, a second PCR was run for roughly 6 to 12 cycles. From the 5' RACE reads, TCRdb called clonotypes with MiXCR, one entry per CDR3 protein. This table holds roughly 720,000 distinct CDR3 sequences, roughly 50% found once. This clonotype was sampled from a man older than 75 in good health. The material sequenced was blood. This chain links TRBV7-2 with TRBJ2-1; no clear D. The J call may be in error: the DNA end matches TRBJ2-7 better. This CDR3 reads CASSLKSSYNEQYF. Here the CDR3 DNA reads TGTGCCAGCAGCTTAAAAAGCTCCTACAATGAGCAGTACTTC.